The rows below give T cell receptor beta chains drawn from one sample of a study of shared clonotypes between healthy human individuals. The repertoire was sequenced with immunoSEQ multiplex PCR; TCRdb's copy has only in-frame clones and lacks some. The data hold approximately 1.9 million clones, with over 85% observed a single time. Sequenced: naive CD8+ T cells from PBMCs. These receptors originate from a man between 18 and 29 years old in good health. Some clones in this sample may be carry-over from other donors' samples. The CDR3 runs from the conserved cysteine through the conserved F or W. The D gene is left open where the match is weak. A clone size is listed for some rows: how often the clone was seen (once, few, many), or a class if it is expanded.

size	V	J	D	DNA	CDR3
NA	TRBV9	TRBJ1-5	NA	TGTGCCAGCAGCCCTGGGGGCAGAAGCAATCAGCCCCAGCATTTT	CASSPGGRSNQPQHF
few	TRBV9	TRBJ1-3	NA	TGTGCCAGCAGCGTCCCCGGGAGGTCCAACACCATATATTTT	CASSVPGRSNTIYF
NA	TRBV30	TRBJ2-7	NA	TGTGCCTGGAGTCTTATCATTGGGGTCACCTCCTACGAGCAGTACTTC	CAWSLIIGVTSYEQYF
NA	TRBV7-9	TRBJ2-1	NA	TGTGCCGCCCCAGGGACATCCTACAATGAGCAGTTCTTC	CAAPGTSYNEQFF
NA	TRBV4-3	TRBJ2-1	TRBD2	TGCGCCAGCAGCCAAGGGAAAAGTCTAGCGGGACATCTTTTCTTC	CASSQGKSLAGHLFF
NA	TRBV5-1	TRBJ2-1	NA	TGCGCCAGCAGCTTGCCGGACAATGAGCAGTTCTTC	CASSLPDNEQFF
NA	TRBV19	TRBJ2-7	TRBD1	TGTGCCAGTAGCGGGGACAGTTCCTACGAGCAGTACTTC	CASSGDSSYEQYF
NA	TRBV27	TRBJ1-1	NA	TGTGCCAGCAGTTTATCGTGGGAGGGCACTGAAGCTTTCTTT	CASSLSWEGTEAFF
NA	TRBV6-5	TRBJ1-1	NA	TGTGCCAGCAGTTACTTCGCAGGGGAACTGAACACTGAAGCTTTCTTT	CASSYFAGELNTEAFF
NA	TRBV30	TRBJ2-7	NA	TGTGCCTGGAGTAGAGGACAGCCCAGCTCCTACGAGCAGTACTTC	CAWSRGQPSSYEQYF
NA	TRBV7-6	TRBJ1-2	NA	TGTGCCAGCAGCCCAGCGGAGGGGCCTAGTGGCTACACCTTC	CASSPAEGPSGYTF
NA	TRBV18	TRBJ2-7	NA	TGTGCCAGCTCATACCTGAGGACAGAGAGCTCCTACGAGCAGTACTTC	CASSYLRTESSYEQYF
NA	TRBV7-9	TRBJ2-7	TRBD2	TGTGCCAGCAGCTCCGGACTAGCGCTAAACGAGCAGTACTTC	CASSSGLALNEQYF
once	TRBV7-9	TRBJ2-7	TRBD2	TGTGCCAGCAGTGGTACAAGCGGGAGGGCCAGGGGCGAGCAGTACTTC	CASSGTSGRARGEQYF
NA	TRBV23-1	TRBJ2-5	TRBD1	TGCGCCAGCAGTCTTCCTGACAGGGCGCATTGGGAGACCCAGTACTTC	CASSLPDRAHWETQYF
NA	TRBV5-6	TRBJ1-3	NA	TGTGCCAGCAGCTTGGTAGGCTCTGGAAACACCATATATTTT	CASSLVGSGNTIYF
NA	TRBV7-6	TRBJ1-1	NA	TGTGCCAGCAGCTTAAATTCCAGACAGTGGGTTCACACTGAAGCTTTCTTT	CASSLNSRQWVHTEAFF
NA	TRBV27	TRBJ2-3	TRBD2	TGTGCCAGCAGTCCCCTGAGGACTAGCGGGAGCACAGATACGCAGTATTTT	CASSPLRTSGSTDTQYF
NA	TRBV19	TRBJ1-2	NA	TGTGCCAGTAGTATTCTCACAGGCCTCAACTATGGCTACACCTTC	CASSILTGLNYGYTF
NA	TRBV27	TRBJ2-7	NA	TGTGCCAGCAGTTTAATGCAGGGGTTAAGTCGCGAGCAGTACTTC	CASSLMQGLSREQYF
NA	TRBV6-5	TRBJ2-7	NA	TGTGCCAGCAGTCCCCCAAATTCCTACGAGCAGTACTTC	CASSPPNSYEQYF
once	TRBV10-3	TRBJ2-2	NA	TGTGCCATCGCGGCAACAGATGGGCAGTCCTTGGCCGGGGAGCTGTTTTTT	CAIAATDGQSLAGELFF
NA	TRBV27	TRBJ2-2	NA	TGTGCCAGCAGTTTATCCCGGGAAGGTAACACCGGGGAGCTGTTTTTT	CASSLSREGNTGELFF
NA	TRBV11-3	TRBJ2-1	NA	TGTGCCAGCAGCTTAGGAGCAGGGCTCGACAATGAGCAGTTCTTC	CASSLGAGLDNEQFF
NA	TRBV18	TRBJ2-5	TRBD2	TGTGCCAGCTCACCACAGAAACTAGCGGGACTACAAGAGACCCAGTACTTC	CASSPQKLAGLQETQYF
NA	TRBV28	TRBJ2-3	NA	TGTGCCAGCAGCCCACAGGCGGGAATCACAGATACGCAGTATTTT	CASSPQAGITDTQYF
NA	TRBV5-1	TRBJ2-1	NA	TGCGCCAGCAGCCTCGGGGATAGCGTAATACCTTACAATGAGCAGTTCTTC	CASSLGDSVIPYNEQFF